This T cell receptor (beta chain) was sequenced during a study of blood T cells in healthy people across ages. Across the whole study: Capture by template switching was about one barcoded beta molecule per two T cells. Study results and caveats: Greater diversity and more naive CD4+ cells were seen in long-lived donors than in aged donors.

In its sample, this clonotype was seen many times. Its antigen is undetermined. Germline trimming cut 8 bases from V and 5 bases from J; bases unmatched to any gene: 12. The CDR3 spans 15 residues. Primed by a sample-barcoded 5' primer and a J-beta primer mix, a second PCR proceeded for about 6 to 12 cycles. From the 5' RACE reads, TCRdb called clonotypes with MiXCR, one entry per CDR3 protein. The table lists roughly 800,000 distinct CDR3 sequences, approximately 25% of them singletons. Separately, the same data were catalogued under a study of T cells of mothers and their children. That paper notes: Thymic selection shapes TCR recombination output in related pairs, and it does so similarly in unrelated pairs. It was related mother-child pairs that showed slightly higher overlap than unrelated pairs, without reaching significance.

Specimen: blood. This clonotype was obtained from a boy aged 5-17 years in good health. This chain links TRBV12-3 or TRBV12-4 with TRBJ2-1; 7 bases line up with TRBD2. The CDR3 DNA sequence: TGTGCCAGCCAATGGGGGGGAGGGAGAGACAATGAGCAGTTCTTC. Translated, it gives CASQWGGGRDNEQFF.